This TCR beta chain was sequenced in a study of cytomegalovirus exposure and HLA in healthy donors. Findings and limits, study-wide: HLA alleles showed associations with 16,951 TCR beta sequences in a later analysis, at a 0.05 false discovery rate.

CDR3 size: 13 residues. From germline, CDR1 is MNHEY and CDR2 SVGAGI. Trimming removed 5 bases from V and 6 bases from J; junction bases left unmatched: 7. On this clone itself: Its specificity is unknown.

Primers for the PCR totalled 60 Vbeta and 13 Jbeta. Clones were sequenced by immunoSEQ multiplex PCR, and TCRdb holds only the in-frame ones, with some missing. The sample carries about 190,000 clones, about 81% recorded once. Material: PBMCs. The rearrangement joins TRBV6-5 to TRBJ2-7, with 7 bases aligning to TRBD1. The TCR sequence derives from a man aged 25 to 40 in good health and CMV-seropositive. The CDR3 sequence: CASSGTERGEQYF. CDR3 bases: TGTGCCAGCAGTGGGACAGAAAGAGGCGAGCAGTACTTC.